The present entry profiles one T cell receptor beta chain with its context. The target antigen is unknown. This sample was included in a study of Ad26.COV2.S vaccination and SARS-CoV-2 variants. Study in general: Into the muscle, Ad26.COV2.S was dosed once or twice, 56 days apart. Overall study results and limits: Placebo recipients showed lower spike-specific TCR breadth than vaccinees.

The treatment: 19 received Ad26.COV2.S at low or high dose, single or two shots; about 5 received placebo; per-sample allocation not given. Specimen acquisition occurred on day 63 following the initial vaccine or placebo injection. A Boston donor was an adult aged 18-55 years. Generated by immunoSEQ multiplex PCR, the TCRdb table keeps only in-frame clones and is missing some. The sample gives roughly 680,000 clones, about 90% of which show up once; 1.5% is in the top ten. The ends were cut back, 0 bases at V and 1 base at J, with 11 bases in the middle. The CDR3 is 16 amino acids. CDR1 is LNHDA and CDR2 is SQIVND in the germline V gene (reference sequence).

Sequencing was performed on peripheral blood, taken in a trial of Ad26.COV2.S vaccine versus placebo. The TCR originated in a person aged 18-65 years who received the Ad26.COV2.S COVID-19 vaccine or a placebo. The chain carries TRBV19 and TRBJ2-3; D gene unclear. Written as DNA, the CDR3 is TGTGCCAGTAGTATAGATCCCTTCGACGGCACAGATACGCAGTATTTT. Amino acid sequence: CASSIDPFDGTDTQYF.